This T cell receptor (beta chain) originates from a study of blood T cell repertoires in COVID-19 (dated by TCRdb to 2019 to 2021). For context, the study as a whole: Samples from collaborators originated in the United States, Italy and Spain and spanned both the acute and convalescent phases of COVID-19. The repertoires were made available in a free public database intended to serve as a resource for research on the immune response to SARS-CoV-2. The dataset comprised deeply sampled blood TCRbeta repertoires from subjects exposed to, actively infected with, or recovered from COVID-19. Where HLA class I and class II types were available, the types were taken from metadata supplied by the sample provider, not from assay-based typing. The prospective study material was composed of cDNA or gDNA derived from T cells, B-cell-depleted T cells, or PBMCs. Samples were obtained from the ongoing ImmuneRACE study (first 160 participants) and from roughly 1,300 subjects provided by 6 global collaborators. A de-identified subject ID, COVID-19 status, age in years and sex were almost always included in the sample metadata. General study outcomes and caveats: The quantity of clinical and demographic metadata differed by source and by participant and was supplied without curation.

At one collaborating source in Seattle, patients were enrolled during active infection and were followed longitudinally through the course of disease. Collaborating institutions collected whole blood in K2EDTA tubes following their own protocols. For TCRbeta analysis, collaborators shipped samples in one of three forms: frozen whole blood, isolated PBMCs, or DNA extracted from either of those sample types. With respect to this clone: There is no known antigen for this receptor. Per-nucleotide qualities are absent, and no much larger clonotype sits a single base away. The sample contains more than one DNA sequence encoding this CDR3.

The immunoSEQ Assay, a bias-controlled multiplex PCR, was used to amplify TCRbeta CDR3 regions from genomic DNA. In the paper's pipeline: Within the assay, amplification of reference gene primers was used to estimate how many nucleated cells each sample contained. To quantify the absolute abundance of each unique TCRbeta CDR3 rearrangement, sequence reads were collapsed and filtered. For each sample, productive Simpson clonality was calculated as the square root of Simpson's diversity index over productive rearrangements. The source is immuneACCESS, and TCRdb retained only in-frame sequences with V and J called. Part of the clones is not carried over; for the studies checked, unresolved V genes explain less than half of this, and the remainder is unexplained. The V and J calls and the clone size are those of that table, but D and trimming were determined from the DNA. This sample gives under 200,000 clones in total; 80% to 90% of them show up just once. Together, the top ten hold roughly 8.3% of the sample.

Reading the germline V gene gives CDR1 SGHTA and CDR2 FQGNSA. The CDR3, from cysteine to phenylalanine, totals 14 residues. The entry retains the CDR3 DNA only, 42 bases that are in frame from base 1. V loses 1 base, J loses 2 bases, and the germline ends lie 8 bases apart. The sequence is built from TRBV7-2 and TRBJ1-1, with an unclear D gene assignment. Sequencing was done on a sample of peripheral blood. This TCR was recovered from a woman in her sixties with COVID-19, enrolled during active disease. The CDR3 region reads CASSLGAGNTEAFF. At the DNA level, the sequence is TGTGCCAGCAGCTTAGGGGCGGGAAACACTGAAGCTTTCTTT.